These 16 T cell receptor beta chains were all obtained from the same sample, sequenced in a study of neoadjuvant nivolumab and ipilimumab in lung cancer. Repertoires were generated with immunoSEQ multiplex PCR, while TCRdb's copy carries only in-frame clones and drops some. Seen here are about 13,000 clones, 95% observed once, and the top ten hold about 2.5%. The sequenced sample was peripheral blood, obtained after neoadjuvant nivolumab, alone or with ipilimumab, at or shortly before surgery. The source is an adult with non-small cell lung cancer.

The V gene is TRBV5-1, the J gene TRBJ1-2; D not certain. This CDR3 is 14 amino acids long. Germline loops: CDR1 SGHRS, CDR2 YFSETQ. The V and J ends lost 1 base and 4 bases respectively, with 11 bases between them. As DNA, the CDR3 is TGCGCCAGCAGCTTGACAGAGGGTTTCTATGGCTACACCTTC. Encoded protein: CASSLTEGFYGYTF. Looking up the rest from reference TRBV5-1 and TRBJ1-2 gives the full variable domain: KAGVTQTPRYLIKTRGQQVTLSCSPISGHRSVSWYQQTPGQGLQFLFEYFSETQRNKGNFPGRFSGRQFSNSRSEMNVSTLELGDSALYLCASSLTEGFYGYTFGSGTRLTVV.

The rearrangement uses TRBV11-2 and TRBJ2-3; possible D gene TRBD1, 5 bases. The CDR3 consists of 16 residues. V shed 4 bases and J shed 2 bases, with 16 bases lying between them. Germline CDR1 SGHAT, CDR2 FQNNGV. The CDR3 is CASSSLPGSHTDTQYF. CDR3 nucleotide sequence: TGTGCCAGCAGCTCACTTCCAGGGTCCCACACAGATACGCAGTATTTT.

V usage is TRBV5-3 and J usage is TRBJ1-5, with 7 positions matching TRBD1. TRBV5-3 is identified as an open reading frame with a role that is uncertain. J was trimmed by 0 bases and V by 4 bases; bases with no gene match: 16. This CDR3 spans 19 amino acids. CDR3 protein: CARSEITPRRGDSNQPQHF. The CDR3 coding sequence is TGTGCCAGAAGCGAAATAACGCCCCGCAGGGGGGATAGCAATCAGCCCCAGCATTTT.

The chain joins TRBV2 to TRBJ1-1; D gene uncertain. The CDR3 extends over 12 amino acids. Trimming stripped 2 bases from V and 5 bases from J, with 6 bases between. Looked up from germline, CDR1 is SNHLY and CDR2 is FYNNEI. CDR3 DNA: TGTGCCAGCAGTGAATGGAGGACTGAAGCTTTCTTT. It codes for CASSEWRTEAFF.

The chain joins TRBV19 to TRBJ2-3; 9 bases are a match to TRBD2. Germline V gene sequence: CDR1 LNHDA, CDR2 SQIVND (reference sequence). V lost 5 bases, J lost 4 bases, and 10 bases stayed unmatched. The CDR3 runs to 16 residues. The CDR3 is CASSLASGTLPDTQYF. The CDR3 DNA follows: TGTGCCAGTAGTTTGGCTAGCGGGACCCTCCCAGATACGCAGTATTTT.

V usage is TRBV5-1 and J usage is TRBJ1-1; no firm D call. The V end lost 0 bases, the J end lost 12 bases, and 21 bases lay between the germline ends. The germline gives CDR1 SGHRS, CDR2 YFSETQ. The CDR3 is made up of 15 amino acids. DNA for the CDR3: TGCGCCAGCAGCTTGGAGCGGGAAGCCGGACTGGGAACTTTCTTT. Translating gives CASSLEREAGLGTFF.

This chain joins TRBV18 and TRBJ1-5, with 10 positions matching TRBD1. Germline V gives CDR1 KGHSH, CDR2 LQKENI. After removal of 4 bases from V and 7 bases from J, the junction contained 7 bases not matched to a gene. The CDR3 runs 15 residues. CDR3 loop: CASSHSGTGDQPQHF. In DNA form, the CDR3 reads TGTGCCAGCTCACATTCCGGGACAGGGGACCAGCCCCAGCATTTT.

The chain combines TRBV7-9 with TRBJ1-5; 10 bases are shared with TRBD1. With V trimmed by 5 bases and J by 5 bases, 9 bases remained unmatched. Germline V gives CDR1 SEHNR, CDR2 FQNEAQ (reference sequence). This CDR3 has 16 amino acids. The CDR3 sequence: CASSVGDRGPYQPQHF. The DNA of the CDR3 is TGTGCCAGCAGCGTAGGAGACAGGGGGCCCTATCAGCCCCAGCATTTT.

The chain has TRBV11-2 and TRBJ2-1; 11 bases align to TRBD2. Germline V gene data show CDR1 as SGHAT and CDR2 as FQNNGV. Germline trimming cut 5 bases from V and 4 bases from J; bases unmatched to any gene: 7. This CDR3 comprises 16 residues. The CDR3 nucleotides are TGTGCCAGCAGCCCTGTAGCGGGAGGGAAATACAATGAGCAGTTCTTC. It encodes CASSPVAGGKYNEQFF.

The rearrangement joins TRBV10-1 to TRBJ2-2, with unresolved D. Trimming pared 5 bases from V and 1 base from J, leaving 8 bases between. CDR1 and CDR2 from the germline V gene are WNHNN and SYGVQD (reference sequence). The CDR3 is 14 residues long. CDR3 coding DNA: TGCGCCAGCAGTAAAACAGTGAACACCGGGGAGCTGTTTTTT. Residues: CASSKTVNTGELFF.

The chain has TRBV7-3 and TRBJ2-3; 7 bases are shared with TRBD1. V was clipped by 4 bases and J by 6 bases; unmatched bases: 7. The CDR3 runs 14 residues. CDR1 and CDR2 (germline): SGHTA, FQGTGA. The CDR3 here is CASSYARQGDTQYF. CDR3 DNA sequence: TGTGCCAGCAGCTACGCACGACAGGGTGATACGCAGTATTTT.

The chain links TRBV5-1 to TRBJ1-2, with D unresolved. V was shortened by 0 bases and J by 3 bases, with 15 bases between the two germline ends. The CDR3 contains 16 residues. The germline CDR1 and CDR2 sequences are SGHRS and YFSETQ. The CDR3 sequence: CASSLEPSFGDYGYTF. The DNA for the CDR3 is TGCGCCAGCAGCTTGGAACCCTCCTTCGGAGACTATGGCTACACCTTC.

This chain links TRBV5-8 with TRBJ1-4, with D perhaps TRBD1 (5 bases). Germline V gene lookup returns CDR1 SGHTS and CDR2 YDEGEE. This CDR3 has 15 residues. The V and J ends lost 2 bases and 7 bases respectively, with 15 bases between them. This chain's CDR3 is CASSLTGGRTEKLFF. In DNA form, the CDR3 reads TGTGCCAGCAGCTTAACGGGGGGGAGAACTGAAAAACTGTTTTTT.

V is TRBV5-1 and J is TRBJ2-5; D call uncertain. V lost 1 base and J lost 3, with 7 bases in between. The CDR3 is made up of 13 amino acids. CDR1 and CDR2 from the germline V gene are SGHRS and YFSETQ. In DNA form, the CDR3 reads TGCGCCAGCAGCTTGTGGGAAGAAGAGACCCAGTACTTC. Amino acid sequence: CASSLWEEETQYF.

This chain connects TRBV6-6 to TRBJ2-4; the D is unclear. V gave up 2 bases and J gave up 10 bases, with 9 bases separating them. The CDR3 extends over 12 amino acids. Germline CDR1 reads MNHNY; CDR2 reads SVGAGI (reference sequence). The CDR3 is CASSYGQTIQYF. For the CDR3, the DNA is TGTGCCAGCAGTTACGGCCAAACGATTCAGTACTTC.

The DNA of the CDR3 is TGTGCCAGCAGCTTATGGCAGGAACATGAGCAGTTCTTC. It encodes CASSLWQEHEQFF. The V gene is TRBV7-9, the J gene TRBJ2-1; D is unresolved. Germline CDR1 and CDR2: SEHNR and FQNEAQ (reference sequence). The V and J ends lost 2 bases and 8 bases respectively, with 10 bases between them. CDR3 length equals 13 residues.